One and the same sample provided the 20 T cell receptor beta chains below, sequenced in a study of identical twins. TCRdb ran MiXCR on the 5' RACE reads and lists one entry per CDR3 protein. Found here are hundreds of thousands of distinct CDR3 sequences, approximately 9% of them singletons; the top ten hold about 5.2%. The sample consisted of memory (CD45RO+) T cells sorted from blood. Every receptor here comes from a woman under 30 in good health.

There are many counts of this clonotype. This sequence joins TRBV7-6 and TRBJ1-4, with D unclear. V was cut by 4 bases and J by 8 bases, with 8 bases left in between. CDR3 size: 12 residues. The germline V gene encodes CDR1 SGHVS and CDR2 FNYEAQ. CDR3 protein: CASSSPGEKLFF. In DNA, the CDR3 is TGTGCCAGCAGCTCCCCAGGAGAAAAACTGTTTTTT.

J is TRBJ2-7 and V is TRBV29-1; 12 nucleotides line up with TRBD2. J lost 5 bases, V lost 4 bases, and 6 bases had no gene match. CDR1 is SQVTM and CDR2 is ANQGSEA in the germline V gene. This CDR3 comprises 14 residues. For the CDR3, the DNA is TGCAGCGTTGGAACTAGCGGGGGGCCGGACGAGCAGTACTTC. It encodes CSVGTSGGPDEQYF.

The chain is built from TRBV12-3 or TRBV12-4 and TRBJ2-5, with 10 positions matching TRBD2. The CDR3 loop spans 17 amino acids. After removal of 6 bases from V and 0 bases from J, the junction contained 10 bases not matched to a gene. CDR3 loop: CASSRTSGGGYQETQYF. The CDR3 DNA reads TGTGCCAGCAGCCGGACTAGCGGAGGGGGGTACCAAGAGACCCAGTACTTC.

This clonotype was observed at least ten times. The J gene is TRBJ2-7, the V gene TRBV13; no clear D gene. CDR3 length equals 13 residues. Trimming shortened V by 5 bases and J by 0 bases, and 8 bases separated the two germline ends. Germline V lookup: CDR1 PRHDT, CDR2 FYEKMQ (reference sequence). CDR3 DNA: TGTGCCAGCAGCCGCAAGGGCTCCTACGAGCAGTACTTC. Protein: CASSRKGSYEQYF.

This clonotype was detected ten times or more. The chain has TRBV7-2 and TRBJ1-4; 7 bases are a match to TRBD1. Germline-derived CDR1 and CDR2 are SGHTA and FQGNSA. Trimming removed 2 bases from V and 0 bases from J; junction bases left unmatched: 3. The CDR3 has 16 residues. DNA of the CDR3: TGTGCCAGCAGCTTACTAGGGGGCTCAACTAATGAAAAACTGTTTTTT. Its translation is CASSLLGGSTNEKLFF.

At least ten counts were recorded for this clonotype. V usage is TRBV20-1 and J usage is TRBJ2-5; D is unresolved. The length of the CDR3 is 12 residues. Germline V lookup: CDR1 DFQATT, CDR2 SNEGSKA (reference sequence). Trimming left V 3 bases short and J 1 base short, with 6 bases between. This CDR3 reads CSARHFQETQYF. The DNA for the CDR3 is TGCAGTGCTAGGCACTTCCAAGAGACCCAGTACTTC.

This chain connects TRBV6-1 to TRBJ1-1; no reliable D call. In germline, CDR1 is MNHNS, CDR2 SASEGT. Trimming cost V 5 bases and J 1 base, with 8 bases left between them. The CDR3 runs to 13 residues. The CDR3 DNA is TGTGCCAGCAGTAAAGAAGGGAACACTGAAGCTTTCTTT. Residues: CASSKEGNTEAFF.

This chain joins TRBV9 and TRBJ1-4; D might be TRBD1 (5 bases). The V gene's germline CDR1 is SGDLS and CDR2 YYNGEE. V was cut by 2 bases and J by 4 bases, with 9 bases left in between. The CDR3 is 14 residues long. The CDR3 loop reads CASSVQGSNEKLFF. The DNA of the CDR3 is TGTGCCAGCAGCGTCCAGGGCAGTAATGAAAAACTGTTTTTT. Full variable domain (remainder filled in from reference TRBV9 and TRBJ1-4): DSGVTQTPKHLITATGQRVTLRCSPRSGDLSVYWYQQSLDQGLQFLIQYYNGEERAKGNILERFSAQQFPDLHSELNLSSLELGDSALYFCASSVQGSNEKLFFGSGTQLSVL.

The chain couples TRBV7-9 to TRBJ2-6; D assignment may be TRBD1 or TRBD2 (5 bases each). The CDR3 contains 15 residues. Trimming removed 5 bases from V and 2 bases from J, with 10 bases in between. Looked up from germline, CDR1 is SEHNR and CDR2 is FQNEAQ (reference sequence). CDR3 sequence: CASSLPGPGANVLTF. The CDR3 DNA sequence: TGTGCCAGCAGCCTTCCGGGGCCTGGGGCCAACGTCCTGACTTTC.

This clonotype was observed at least ten times. J is TRBJ2-1 and V is TRBV20-1; D unresolved. V lost 6 bases and J 4 bases, leaving 13 bases between the germline ends. Germline CDR1 DFQATT, CDR2 SNEGSKA (reference sequence). This CDR3 is 13 amino acids long. As DNA, the CDR3 is TGCAGTGCGCCTTGTCCACCTTACAATGAGCAGTTCTTC. This translates into CSAPCPPYNEQFF.

The rearrangement joins TRBV7-8 to TRBJ2-3; maybe TRBD2 (5 bases). Between the trimmed V and J ends, which lost 5 bases and 3 bases, there was a span of 15 bases. The CDR3 loop spans 15 amino acids. Germline assignment: CDR1 SGHVS and CDR2 FQNEAQ. The CDR3 loop is CASSRDPLETDTQYF. CDR3 sequence (DNA): TGTGCCAGCAGCCGAGACCCACTAGAGACAGATACGCAGTATTTT. Filled out from reference TRBV7-8 and TRBJ2-3, the complete variable domain reads GAGVSQSPRYKVAKRGQDVALRCDPISGHVSLFWYQQALGQGPEFLTYFQNEAQLDKSGLPSDRFFAERPEGSVSTLKIQRTQQEDSAVYLCASSRDPLETDTQYFGPGTRLTVL.

This clonotype was picked up a small number of times. The chain uses TRBV5-1 and TRBJ2-3, with TRBD2 matching over 11 bases. Trimming took 0 bases from V and 3 from J; bases not matched to a gene: 6. CDR1 is SGHRS, CDR2 YFSETQ, per germline. The CDR3 is 17 amino acids. For the CDR3, the DNA is TGCGCCAGCAGCTTGGCCTTAGCGGGGGGGCCGACAGATACGCAGTATTTT. It specifies CASSLALAGGPTDTQYF.

This clonotype was seen only a few times. The chain employs TRBV7-2 and TRBJ2-1, with 9 bases matching TRBD2. Unmatched junction bases numbered 5, after V lost 5 bases and J lost 6 bases. This CDR3 has 14 amino acids. Looked up from germline, CDR1 is SGHTA and CDR2 is FQGNSA. CDR3 coding DNA: TGTGCCAGCAGCCTTAGCGGGAGATCCAATGAGCAGTTCTTC. It encodes CASSLSGRSNEQFF.

This clonotype showed up many times. The rearrangement joins TRBV20-1 to TRBJ1-2; D uncertain. The CDR3 has 13 amino acids. V was cut by 6 bases and J by 3 bases, with 14 bases left in between. Germline V gives CDR1 DFQATT, CDR2 SNEGSKA (reference sequence). The CDR3 reads CSAPTGRDYGYTF. In DNA form, the CDR3 reads TGCAGTGCCCCTACTGGGAGGGACTATGGCTACACCTTC.

This clonotype was recorded many times. The chain employs TRBV7-2 and TRBJ2-7, with a weak D call TRBD1 (5 bases). This CDR3 is 12 amino acids long. Germline loops: CDR1 SGHTA, CDR2 FQGNSA. V was cut by 5 bases and J by 3 bases, with 8 bases left in between. CDR3 in amino acids: CASSAQGYEQYF. DNA for the CDR3: TGTGCCAGCAGCGCCCAGGGCTACGAGCAGTACTTC.

This clonotype was picked up many times. For the CDR3, the DNA is TGTGCCAGCAGCCGAGGACAGGCTCAGCCCCAGCATTTT. Protein sequence: CASSRGQAQPQHF. V gene TRBV14 combines with J gene TRBJ1-5; 7 positions match TRBD1. CDR1 and CDR2 (germline): SGHDN, FVKESK. The CDR3 covers 13 residues. J was trimmed by 6 bases and V by 4 bases; bases with no gene match: 3.

The genes are TRBV6-5 and TRBJ2-1, with 7 positions matching TRBD2. This CDR3 comprises 16 residues. With V trimmed by 0 bases and J by 6 bases, 8 bases remained unmatched. Germline V CDR1 and CDR2: MNHEY, SVGAGI. The CDR3 spells CASSYSIQRGANEQFF. The CDR3 bases are TGTGCCAGCAGTTACTCGATCCAGCGGGGTGCCAATGAGCAGTTCTTC.

Comment on this clonotype: This may come from a read error, since a much larger clone is one base off. The conserved phenylalanine or tryptophan is not found at the CDR3 terminus, so this likely reflects a read error. V and J are TRBV12-3 or TRBV12-4 and TRBJ2-7, with TRBD1 matching 8 bases. V shed 5 bases and J 0 bases; nucleotides not matched to a gene: 3. The CDR3 consists of 14 residues. The CDR3 loop is CASSPGQASYEQYS. The CDR3 coding sequence is TGTGCCAGCAGTCCGGGACAGGCCTCCTACGAGCAGTACTCC.

V gene TRBV6-1 combines with J gene TRBJ2-1; TRBD2 matches at 9 bases. With V trimmed by 6 bases and J by 5 bases, 8 bases remained unmatched. The CDR3 length is 15 residues. Germline V CDR1 and CDR2: MNHNS, SASEGT. CDR3: CASRMGGRAHNEQFF. CDR3 bases: TGTGCCAGCAGAATGGGCGGGAGGGCCCACAATGAGCAGTTCTTC.

The chain combines TRBV2 with TRBJ2-5; D unclear. CDR1 SNHLY and CDR2 FYNNEI come from the germline V gene. V gave up 4 bases and J gave up 1 base, with 7 bases separating them. This CDR3 is built from 13 residues. CDR3 in DNA: TGTGCCAGCAGTGGAAACCGCCAAGAGACCCAGTACTTC. This encodes CASSGNRQETQYF.